What follows are 15 T cell receptor beta chains derived from one specimen sequenced in a study of radiotherapy plus CTLA-4 blockade in lung cancer. Libraries were prepared by immunoSEQ multiplex PCR; TCRdb keeps only in-frame clonotypes and omits some of them. The table has about 110,000 clones, about 85% seen once. The specimen was peripheral blood, collected from a patient treated with radiotherapy plus ipilimumab. The source is a human donor with non-small cell lung cancer that progressed on radiotherapy plus ipilimumab. Some clones in this sample may be carry-over from other donors' samples.

This chain joins TRBV19 and TRBJ2-6, with D unclear. CDR1 LNHDA and CDR2 SQIVND come from the germline V gene (reference sequence). The CDR3 is 16 residues long. Deletions cut 4 bases from V and 0 bases from J, with 10 bases between. As DNA, the CDR3 is TGTGCCAGTAGTACTGCAGCCCACTCTGGGGCCAACGTCCTGACTTTC. The encoded protein is CASSTAAHSGANVLTF. The entire variable domain, with the rest obtained from reference TRBV19 and TRBJ2-6, is as follows: DGGITQSPKYLFRKEGQNVTLSCEQNLNHDAMYWYRQDPGQGLRLIYYSQIVNDFQKGDIAEGYSVSREKKESFPLTVTSAQKNPTAFYLCASSTAAHSGANVLTFGAGSRLTVL.

The J gene is TRBJ1-5, the V gene TRBV5-8; D ambiguous. V lost 0 bases and J lost 7, with 8 bases in between. Germline V gene data show CDR1 as SGHTS and CDR2 as YDEGEE. The CDR3 runs 13 residues. For the CDR3, the DNA is TGTGCCAGCAGCTTGGCCGAGGGACAGCCCCAGCATTTT. Translating gives CASSLAEGQPQHF. Based on the CDR3 plus reference TRBV5-8 and TRBJ1-5, the full variable domain is EAGVTQSPTHLIKTRGQQATLRCSPISGHTSVYWYQQALGLGLQFLLWYDEGEERNRGNFPPRFSGRQFPNYSSELNVNALELEDSALYLCASSLAEGQPQHFGDGTRLSIL.

The rearrangement links TRBV6-6 to TRBJ1-2; D not certain. V gave up 5 bases and J gave up 4 bases, with 20 bases separating them. Germline V lookup: CDR1 MNHNY, CDR2 SVGAGI (reference sequence). This CDR3 comprises 16 residues. The CDR3 protein is CASSPRGPGTIYGYTF. The CDR3 region has the DNA TGTGCCAGCAGTCCCCGGGGTCCAGGAACTATCTATGGCTACACCTTC.

This clone was detected only a few times. The chain is built from TRBV19 and TRBJ1-6; tentative D call: TRBD1 (5 bases). Germline V CDR1 and CDR2: LNHDA, SQIVND (reference sequence). This CDR3 contains 15 residues. V lost 3 bases and J lost 5, with 11 bases in between. In DNA, the CDR3 is TGTGCCAGTAGTATGATGGGGCGGGATAATTCACCCCTCCACTTT. Protein product: CASSMMGRDNSPLHF. Using reference TRBV19 and TRBJ1-6 for the parts outside the CDR3, the full variable domain is DGGITQSPKYLFRKEGQNVTLSCEQNLNHDAMYWYRQDPGQGLRLIYYSQIVNDFQKGDIAEGYSVSREKKESFPLTVTSAQKNPTAFYLCASSMMGRDNSPLHFGNGTRLTVT.

The chain carries TRBV5-4 and TRBJ1-2, with TRBD1 matching 8 bases. CDR3 length equals 14 residues. The germline V gene encodes CDR1 SGHNT and CDR2 YYREEE (reference sequence). The V segment lost 9 bases and the J segment 3 bases; nucleotides outside the gene matches: 10. The CDR3 reads CAIGRTGIDYGYTF. The CDR3 coding sequence is TGTGCCATCGGTCGGACAGGGATCGACTATGGCTACACCTTC. Full variable domain (rest looked up from reference TRBV5-4 and TRBJ1-2): ETGVTQSPTHLIKTRGQQVTLRCSSQSGHNTVSWYQQALGQGPQFIFQYYREEENGRGNFPPRFSGLQFPNYSSELNVNALELDDSALYLCAIGRTGIDYGYTFGSGTRLTVV.

The V and J genes are TRBV7-2 and TRBJ2-7; 8 positions agree with TRBD1. This CDR3 comprises 17 residues. Germline-derived CDR1 and CDR2 are SGHTA and FQGNSA. V lost 4 bases and J lost 0; bases outside the gene matches: 11. The CDR3 bases are TGTGCCAGCAGCTCGGACCGCAGGGGGCCGAGCTCCTACGAGCAGTACTTC. Its translation: CASSSDRRGPSSYEQYF. The whole variable domain, filled in from reference TRBV7-2 and TRBJ2-7, reads GAGVSQSPSNKVTEKGKDVELRCDPISGHTALYWYRQSLGQGLEFLIYFQGNSAPDKSGLPSDRFSAERTGGSVSTLTIQRTQQEDSAVYLCASSSDRRGPSSYEQYFGPGTRLTVT.

The chain joins TRBV25-1 to TRBJ2-5, with a tentative D call TRBD1 (6 bases). Trimming shortened V by 3 bases and J by 5 bases, and 16 bases separated the two germline ends. Germline V gives CDR1 MGHDK, CDR2 SYGVNS. CDR3 size: 15 residues. In DNA, the CDR3 is TGTGCCAGCAGTGATGGCAGGGACATAAGGGAGACCCAGTACTTC. It is translated as CASSDGRDIRETQYF.

The chain carries TRBV5-4 and TRBJ2-2; D assignment may be TRBD1 or TRBD2 (5 bases each). V lost 4 bases and J 2 bases, leaving 12 bases between the germline ends. The CDR3 length is 15 residues. The germline CDR1 and CDR2 sequences are SGHNT and YYREEE (reference sequence). CDR3: CASSPFGANTGELFF. The CDR3 DNA is TGTGCCAGCAGCCCCTTCGGGGCTAACACCGGGGAGCTGTTTTTT.

This clone was seen a single time. The chain recombines TRBV27 with TRBJ1-4; D possibly corresponds to TRBD1 (6 bases). CDR1 and CDR2 (germline): MNHEY, SMNVEV (reference sequence). V lost 6 bases to trimming and J lost 0 bases, with 11 bases between them. The CDR3 spans 15 residues. The CDR3 bases are TGTGCCAGCAGGGGTCCAGGGGCAACTAATGAAAAACTGTTTTTT. Amino acid sequence: CASRGPGATNEKLFF.

This chain joins TRBV5-8 and TRBJ2-7, with 10 bases fitting TRBD1. The CDR3 loop spans 17 amino acids. The V segment lost 0 bases and the J segment 4 bases; nucleotides outside the gene matches: 10. CDR1 SGHTS and CDR2 YDEGEE come from the germline V gene. CDR3 DNA sequence: TGTGCCAGCAGCTTGGTTGGGGGGACAGGGGAAGGTTACGAGCAGTACTTC. Translation gives CASSLVGGTGEGYEQYF.

The rearrangement uses TRBV6-1 and TRBJ2-6, with no clear D. The germline V and J ends were trimmed by 5 bases and 2 bases, with 4 bases remaining between them. This CDR3 is built from 13 residues. CDR1 and CDR2 from the germline V gene are MNHNS and SASEGT. CDR3 nucleotides: TGTGCCAGCAGTTTCCCTGGGGCCAACGTCCTGACTTTC. It is translated as CASSFPGANVLTF.

This clone was seen a handful of times. This chain joins TRBV2 and TRBJ1-2, with 11 bases identical to TRBD1. The CDR3 has 14 residues. Germline V gives CDR1 SNHLY, CDR2 FYNNEI. The V segment lost 6 bases and the J segment 3 bases; nucleotides outside the gene matches: 3. The CDR3 reads CASRPGQGDYGYTF. The CDR3 DNA reads as TGTGCCAGCAGGCCGGGACAGGGGGACTATGGCTACACCTTC.

V and J are TRBV5-4 and TRBJ1-6, with TRBD1 identical over 9 bases. This CDR3 spans 19 amino acids. Per germline, CDR1 SGHNT and CDR2 YYREEE (reference sequence). V lost 3 bases, J lost 6 bases, and 16 bases stayed unmatched. CDR3 region: CASSSSNAGTGRFNSPLHF. For the CDR3, the DNA is TGTGCCAGCAGCTCAAGTAACGCCGGGACAGGGAGGTTTAATTCACCCCTCCACTTT.

This clone was detected a few times. The V call is TRBV7-9, the J call TRBJ1-2; D may be TRBD1 (5 bases). Trimming cost V 4 bases and J 2 bases, with 8 bases left between them. CDR1 and CDR2 from the germline V gene are SEHNR and FQNEAQ (reference sequence). This CDR3 is built from 13 residues. The CDR3 nucleotides read TGTGCCAGCAGCTGGGACGGCAACTATGGCTACACCTTC. Its protein is CASSWDGNYGYTF.

This chain connects TRBV27 to TRBJ1-1; TRBD1 aligns across 11 bases. Per the germline V gene, CDR1 is MNHEY and CDR2 is SMNVEV (reference sequence). The CDR3 is 16 residues long. V shed 6 bases and J 5 bases; nucleotides not matched to a gene: 11. As DNA, the CDR3 is TGTGCCAGCAGCCGTCCCGGGACAGGGGGTGCAACTGAAGCTTTCTTT. Translating gives CASSRPGTGGATEAFF.